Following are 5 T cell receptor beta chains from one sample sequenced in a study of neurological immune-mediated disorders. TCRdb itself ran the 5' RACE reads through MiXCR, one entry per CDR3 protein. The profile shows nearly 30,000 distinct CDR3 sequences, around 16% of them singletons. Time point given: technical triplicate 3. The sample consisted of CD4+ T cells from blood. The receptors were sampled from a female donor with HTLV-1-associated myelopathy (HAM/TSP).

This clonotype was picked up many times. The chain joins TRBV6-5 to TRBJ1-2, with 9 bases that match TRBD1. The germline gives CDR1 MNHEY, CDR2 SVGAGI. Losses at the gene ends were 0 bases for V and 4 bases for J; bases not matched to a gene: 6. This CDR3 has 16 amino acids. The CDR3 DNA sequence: TGTGCCAGCAGTTACTCGGATACAGGGGGCGGCTATGGCTACACCTTC. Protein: CASSYSDTGGGYGYTF.

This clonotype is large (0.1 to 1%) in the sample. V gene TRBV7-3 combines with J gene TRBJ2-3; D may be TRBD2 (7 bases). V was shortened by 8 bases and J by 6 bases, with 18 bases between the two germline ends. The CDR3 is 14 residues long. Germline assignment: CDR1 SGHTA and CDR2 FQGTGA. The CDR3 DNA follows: TGTGCCAGCGACTTAGGGGGGGGCGGGGATACGCAGTATTTT. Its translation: CASDLGGGGDTQYF.

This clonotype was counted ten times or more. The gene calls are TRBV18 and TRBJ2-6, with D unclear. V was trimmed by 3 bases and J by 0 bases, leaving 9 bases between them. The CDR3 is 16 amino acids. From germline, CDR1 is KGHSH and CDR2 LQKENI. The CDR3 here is CASSPGRRSGANVLTF. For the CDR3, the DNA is TGTGCCAGCTCACCTGGACGTCGCTCTGGGGCCAACGTCCTGACTTTC.

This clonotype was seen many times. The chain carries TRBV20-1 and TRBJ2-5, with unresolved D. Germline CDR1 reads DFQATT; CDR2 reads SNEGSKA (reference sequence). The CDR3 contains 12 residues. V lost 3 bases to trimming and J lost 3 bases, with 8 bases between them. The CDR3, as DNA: TGCAGTGCTAGGCTGTCAGAAGAGACCCAGTACTTC. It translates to CSARLSEETQYF.

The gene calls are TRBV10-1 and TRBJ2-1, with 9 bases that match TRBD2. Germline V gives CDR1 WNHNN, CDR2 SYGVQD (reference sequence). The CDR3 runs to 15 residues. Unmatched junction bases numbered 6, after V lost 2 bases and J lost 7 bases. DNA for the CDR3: TGCGCCAGCAGTGAGGAGCGCGGGAGGGGGAATGAGCAGTTCTTC. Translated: CASSEERGRGNEQFF.